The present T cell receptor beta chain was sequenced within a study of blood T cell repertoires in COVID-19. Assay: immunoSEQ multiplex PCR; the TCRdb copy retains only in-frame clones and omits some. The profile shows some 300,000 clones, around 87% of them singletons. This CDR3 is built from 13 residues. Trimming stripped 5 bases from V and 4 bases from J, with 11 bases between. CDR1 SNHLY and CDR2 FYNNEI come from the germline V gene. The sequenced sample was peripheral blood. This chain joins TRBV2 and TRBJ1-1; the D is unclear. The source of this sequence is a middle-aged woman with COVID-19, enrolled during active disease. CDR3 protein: CASSKDLSTEAFF. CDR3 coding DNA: TGTGCCAGCAGTAAAGATCTGAGCACTGAAGCTTTCTTT. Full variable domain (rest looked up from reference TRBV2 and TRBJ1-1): EPEVTQTPSHQVTQMGQEVILRCVPISNHLYFYWYRQILGQKVEFLVSFYNNEISEKSEIFDDQFSVERPDGSNFTLKIRSTKLEDSAMYFCASSKDLSTEAFFGQGTRLTVV.